These T cell receptor beta chains were read from a single sample in a study of cytomegalovirus exposure and HLA in healthy donors. Libraries were prepared by immunoSEQ multiplex PCR; TCRdb keeps only in-frame clonotypes and omits some of them. The sample consists of 100,000 to 150,000 clones, roughly 80% of them appearing once. Specimen: PBMCs. Receptors originate from a male donor in good health and CMV-seronegative. Both conserved end residues are part of each CDR3. D genes are given only for firm matches. Expanded clones get a size class; other rows say once, few or many, or leave the size out.

cdr3_nt cdr3_aa j_call clone_size d_call v_call
TGTGCTAGTGGTTGGGGACGGGACAGGGGGATGAACACTGAAGCTTTCTTT CASGWGRDRGMNTEAFF TRBJ1-1 NA TRBD1 TRBV12-5
TGTGCCAGCAGTTTATTAGGTCAGGTGAACACTGAAGCTTTCTTT CASSLLGQVNTEAFF TRBJ1-1 NA NA TRBV27
TGTGCCAGCAGCAGGGGTTCTTCCAGCTCCTACAATGAGCAGTTCTTC CASSRGSSSSYNEQFF TRBJ2-1 NA NA TRBV27
TGCAGCGTTGCTAGGGGCGGGACCACAGATACGCAGTATTTT CSVARGGTTDTQYF TRBJ2-3 NA NA TRBV29-1
TGTGCCAGCAGGGTTGGGACAGGGATATACGAGCAGTACTTC CASRVGTGIYEQYF TRBJ2-7 NA TRBD1 TRBV27
TGTGCCAGCAGCCAGGGACTAGCGGGACACAATGAGCAGTTCTTC CASSQGLAGHNEQFF TRBJ2-1 few TRBD2 TRBV2
TGCGCCAGCAGCACCTCGGGAGCCCCTAACATTCAGTACTTC CASSTSGAPNIQYF TRBJ2-4 NA NA TRBV5-1
TGTGCCAGCAGCGTAGGGGGGGGCGCCTACGAGCAGTACTTC CASSVGGGAYEQYF TRBJ2-7 NA NA TRBV9
TGTGCCAGCAGGCTAGCGGGGGCCGGACAAGAGACCCAGTACTTC CASRLAGAGQETQYF TRBJ2-5 NA TRBD2 TRBV6-5
TGTGCCACCAGCAGAGAGCCCCGGGGGTTCACAGATACGCAGTATTTT CATSREPRGFTDTQYF TRBJ2-3 once NA TRBV15
TGTGCCATCAGTGGGACAGGCGGCACCGGGGAGCTGTTTTTT CAISGTGGTGELFF TRBJ2-2 NA TRBD1 TRBV10-3